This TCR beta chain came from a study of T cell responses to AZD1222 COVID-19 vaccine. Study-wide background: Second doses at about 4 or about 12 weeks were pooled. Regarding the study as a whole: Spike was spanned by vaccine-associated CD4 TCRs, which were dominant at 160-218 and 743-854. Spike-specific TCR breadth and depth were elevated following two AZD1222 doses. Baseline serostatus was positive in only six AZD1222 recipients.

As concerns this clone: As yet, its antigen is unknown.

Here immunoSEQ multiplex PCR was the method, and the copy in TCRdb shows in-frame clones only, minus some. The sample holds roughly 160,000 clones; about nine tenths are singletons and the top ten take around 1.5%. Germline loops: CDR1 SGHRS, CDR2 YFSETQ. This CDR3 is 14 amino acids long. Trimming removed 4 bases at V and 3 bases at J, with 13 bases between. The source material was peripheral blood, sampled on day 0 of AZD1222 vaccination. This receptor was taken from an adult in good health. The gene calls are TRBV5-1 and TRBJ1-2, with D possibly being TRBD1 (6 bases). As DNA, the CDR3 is TGCGCCAGCAGCCTTACACAGGGCGACTATGGCTACACCTTC. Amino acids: CASSLTQGDYGYTF.